This T cell receptor (beta chain) was found in a study of CXCR3-negative and CXCR3-positive naive CD8 T cells. Germline V gene data show CDR1 as LGHDT and CDR2 as YNNKEL (reference sequence). The CDR3 sequence is 13 residues long. With UMI labels, 5' RACE was used to prepare the TRB cDNA libraries. TCRdb derives one entry per CDR3 protein from the 5' RACE reads, leaving out DNA. The sample data list about 92,000 distinct CDR3 sequences. This TCR was sampled from a human donor in good health. Some clones in this sample may be carry-over from other donors' samples. Source material: naive CXCR3- CD8+ T cells from blood. Sample subset: CD45RO-CCR7+CD27+CD95- naive CD8+ T cells lacking CXCR3 (TNR3-). The chain combines TRBV3-1 with TRBJ2-7; TCRdb calls TRBD2, which cannot be checked without DNA. This CDR3 is CASRGLASYEQYF.